These 21 T cell receptor beta chains share one sample of origin, sequenced in a study. Using its own MiXCR run on the RT-PCR reads, TCRdb lists one record per CDR3 protein. The sample includes around 700,000 distinct CDR3 sequences, around 14% of them seen just once. Source material: memory CD4+ T cells from blood. Every receptor here comes from a female donor in good health, serving as a healthy control.

This clonotype has ten or more counts. V gene TRBV12-3 or TRBV12-4 combines with J gene TRBJ2-3, with 9 bases fitting TRBD2. The trim removed 3 bases at V and 1 base at J, leaving 11 bases unmatched. This CDR3 is 18 amino acids long. The CDR3 region has the DNA TGTGCCAGCAGTTTGCTTCTCCGGCTAGCGGGGCGCACAGATACGCAGTATTTT. Translating gives CASSLLLRLAGRTDTQYF.

The chain has TRBV7-2 and TRBJ1-1; maybe TRBD1 (6 bases). V lost 1 base and J 4 bases, leaving 19 bases between the germline ends. Looked up from germline, CDR1 is SGHTA and CDR2 is FQGNSA. The length of the CDR3 is 17 residues. The CDR3 DNA follows: TGTGCCAGCAGCTTAGAGATCTCCGGGACATCACCCACTGAAGCTTTCTTT. This translates into CASSLEISGTSPTEAFF.

This clonotype was recorded at least ten times. V and J are TRBV29-1 and TRBJ2-6, with 9 positions matching TRBD1. The V segment lost 5 bases and the J segment 3 bases; nucleotides outside the gene matches: 8. The CDR3 is 16 residues long. Germline V gene lookup returns CDR1 SQVTM and CDR2 ANQGSEA. Here the CDR3 DNA reads TGCAGCGTTCGAAAACAGGGGGCGCATGGGGCCAACGTCCTGACTTTC. This translates into CSVRKQGAHGANVLTF.

In this sample, this clonotype turned up a few times. The genes are TRBV27 and TRBJ2-5; D might be TRBD2 (6 bases). The CDR3 contains 16 residues. The germline V and J ends were trimmed by 0 bases and 6 bases, with 17 bases remaining between them. The germline V gene encodes CDR1 MNHEY and CDR2 SMNVEV (reference sequence). The CDR3 here is CASSLSTGTHIKTQYF. The CDR3 DNA sequence: TGTGCCAGCAGTTTATCCACCGGGACTCATATAAAGACCCAGTACTTC.

The V call is TRBV5-1, the J call TRBJ2-5, with unresolved D. This CDR3 comprises 13 residues. Germline assignment: CDR1 SGHRS and CDR2 YFSETQ. Trimming shortened V by 2 bases and J by 5 bases, and 10 bases separated the two germline ends. In DNA form, the CDR3 reads TGCGCCAGCAGCTTCGGCGCCCGGGAGACCCAGTACTTC. It yields the protein CASSFGARETQYF.

This clonotype was seen only a few times. This chain links TRBV7-2 with TRBJ2-7; no definite D call. This CDR3 region has 11 residues. Germline V gene data show CDR1 as SGHTA and CDR2 as FQGNSA. Between the trimmed V and J ends, which lost 6 bases and 6 bases, there was a span of 9 bases. CDR3 sequence (DNA): TGTGCCAGCAGTCTAACTGGCGAGCAGTACTTC. This translates into CASSLTGEQYF.

This chain connects TRBV28 to TRBJ2-1; TRBD2 aligns across 8 bases. Losses at the gene ends were 5 bases for V and 1 base for J; bases not matched to a gene: 13. This CDR3 has 18 amino acids. Germline CDR1 and CDR2: MDHEN and SYDVKM. CDR3 nucleotide sequence: TGTGCCAGCAGTGAACCCAAGCCTAGCGGGCCTTCCTACAATGAGCAGTTCTTC. Its translation is CASSEPKPSGPSYNEQFF.

The V and J genes are TRBV11-3 and TRBJ2-7; 7 bases are shared with TRBD2. CDR1 and CDR2 from the germline V gene are SGHNT and YENEEA. The V gene end was trimmed by 1 base and the J gene end by 2 bases; junction bases not matched to a gene: 5. The CDR3 is 15 amino acids. The CDR3, as DNA: TGTGCCAGCAGCTTAGGCGGGGGTGAGACCTACGAGCAGTACTTC. Its protein is CASSLGGGETYEQYF. Combining the CDR3 with reference TRBV11-3 and TRBJ2-7 gives the whole variable domain EAGVVQSPRYKIIEKKQPVAFWCNPISGHNTLYWYLQNLGQGPELLIRYENEEAVDDSQLPKDRFSAERLKGVDSTLKIQPAELGDSAVYLCASSLGGGETYEQYFGPGTRLTVT.

Here the CDR3 DNA reads TGTGCCAGCACTGCCCGGCCGAACACTGAAGCTTTCTTT. Translation: CASTARPNTEAFF. This chain uses TRBV2 with TRBJ1-1; the D is unclear. Germline CDR1 reads SNHLY; CDR2 reads FYNNEI. V was trimmed by 7 bases and J by 1 base, leaving 10 bases between them. There are 13 residues in the CDR3.

The V and J genes are TRBV10-3 and TRBJ2-1, with 10 bases fitting TRBD2. V shed 4 bases and J 6 bases; nucleotides not matched to a gene: 12. The germline V gene encodes CDR1 ENHRY and CDR2 SYGVKD. This CDR3 is built from 17 residues. The CDR3 here is CAISGASGSMPGNEQFF. The DNA for the CDR3 is TGTGCCATCAGTGGAGCTAGCGGGAGTATGCCCGGCAATGAGCAGTTCTTC.

At least ten counts were recorded for this clonotype. The chain employs TRBV20-1 and TRBJ1-2, with D unresolved. Germline V gene lookup returns CDR1 DFQATT and CDR2 SNEGSKA (reference sequence). CDR3 length: 13 amino acids. Deletions cut 1 base from V and 2 bases from J, with 8 bases between. The CDR3: CSARVDGNYGYTF. CDR3 DNA: TGCAGTGCTAGAGTCGACGGGAACTATGGCTACACCTTC.

This clonotype was seen at least ten times. The V gene is TRBV7-2, the J gene TRBJ2-3; 10 bases match TRBD2. Per the germline V gene, CDR1 is SGHTA and CDR2 is FQGNSA. This CDR3 is 15 amino acids long. V lost 5 bases to trimming and J lost 3 bases; unmatched junction nucleotides: 5. CDR3 DNA: TGTGCCAGCAGCCCCGGACTAGCGGAGACAGATACGCAGTATTTT. Its protein product is CASSPGLAETDTQYF.

The chain has TRBV20-1 and TRBJ2-6; tentative D call: TRBD2 (5 bases). The germline V gene encodes CDR1 DFQATT and CDR2 SNEGSKA (reference sequence). The CDR3 covers 17 residues. V lost 0 bases, J lost 2 bases, and 14 bases lay in between. In DNA form, the CDR3 reads TGCAGTGCTAGAGATCCCCGGGGAGCTACTGGGGCCAACGTCCTGACTTTC. Its translation: CSARDPRGATGANVLTF.

CDR3 amino acids: CASSGQGMGTEAFF. CDR3 bases: TGTGCCAGCAGTGGACAGGGGATGGGCACTGAAGCTTTCTTT. The gene calls are TRBV28 and TRBJ1-1; TRBD1 aligns across 9 bases. Germline loops: CDR1 MDHEN, CDR2 SYDVKM. The V gene end was trimmed by 5 bases and the J gene end by 4 bases; junction bases not matched to a gene: 5. This CDR3 comprises 14 residues.

This chain joins TRBV27 and TRBJ2-1; D is unclear. Deletions cut 5 bases from V and 7 bases from J, with 15 bases between. Germline CDR1 reads MNHEY; CDR2 reads SMNVEV (reference sequence). The CDR3 length is 14 residues. The CDR3 loop reads CASSPSQAGNEQFF. The CDR3 DNA reads as TGTGCCAGCAGTCCCTCCCAAGCCGGGAATGAGCAGTTCTTC.

This clonotype occurred many times. The J gene is TRBJ2-4, the V gene TRBV7-2; D uncertain. The germline V gene encodes CDR1 SGHTA and CDR2 FQGNSA. This CDR3 is 17 amino acids long. Trimming took 5 bases from V and 0 from J, leaving 17 bases between them. In DNA form, the CDR3 reads TGTGCCAGCAGCCCGGGTAGCCTCGTCCTAGCCAAAAACATTCAGTACTTC. This codes for CASSPGSLVLAKNIQYF.

This clonotype was observed many times. The genes are TRBV12-3 or TRBV12-4 and TRBJ2-1, with D possibly being TRBD1 (5 bases). The CDR3 is made up of 14 amino acids. The V and J ends lost 8 bases and 3 bases respectively, with 14 bases between them. The CDR3 DNA reads TGTGCCAGCCTTACCGGGCAGGGCTACAATGAGCAGTTCTTC. It codes for CASLTGQGYNEQFF.

At least ten counts were recorded for this clonotype. The chain has TRBV6-5 and TRBJ2-5, with TRBD2 matching over 8 bases. J lost 4 bases, V lost 6 bases, and 16 bases had no gene match. CDR3 length equals 17 residues. CDR1 MNHEY and CDR2 SVGAGI come from the germline V gene. CDR3 bases: TGTGCCAGCAGCCCCAGTGGACGGGAGGGGCGAAGAGAGACCCAGTACTTC. Amino acid sequence: CASSPSGREGRRETQYF.

This clonotype was detected only a few times. This chain uses TRBV6-5 with TRBJ2-2; 14 bases match TRBD2. V shed 5 bases, J shed 2 bases, and the junction held 10 bases outside the gene matches. CDR3 length: 19 amino acids. The germline CDR1 and CDR2 sequences are MNHEY and SVGAGI. The CDR3 nucleotides are TGTGCCAGCAGTACCCGGACTAGCGGGAGGAAGAGAAACACCGGGGAGCTGTTTTTT. It is translated as CASSTRTSGRKRNTGELFF.

This clonotype was seen many times. J is TRBJ2-7 and V is TRBV20-1; the match to TRBD1 covers 7 bases. V trimming: 6 bases; J trimming: 3 bases; junction bases outside the gene matches: 8. Per the germline V gene, CDR1 is DFQATT and CDR2 is SNEGSKA (reference sequence). The CDR3 has 13 amino acids. CDR3 bases: TGCAGTGCGGACCGGACAGGCAGCTACGAGCAGTACTTC. Its protein product is CSADRTGSYEQYF.

This clonotype was seen at least ten times. The chain is built from TRBV12-3 or TRBV12-4 and TRBJ2-3; 7 bases are shared with TRBD2. With V trimmed by 6 bases and J by 2 bases, 5 bases remained unmatched. The CDR3 has 14 amino acids. DNA of the CDR3: TGTGCCAGCAGATCCCGGGACTACACAGATACGCAGTATTTT. This codes for CASRSRDYTDTQYF.